The 18 T cell receptor beta chains presented below share a single source sample, sequenced in a study of molecular identifiers for immune sequencing clone quantification (dated by TCRdb to 2016 to 2019). Library preparation was by PCR. Data came from a NextSeq 500. TCRdb reanalyzed the raw reads on its own, using fastp at Q25 for trimming and MiXCR for clone calling, and kept in-frame beta chains. Rows are unified per CDR3 protein, each entry keeping the most common DNA and genes. In all, the sample holds hundreds of thousands of distinct CDR3 sequences, and around 25% of those were seen once. About 0.8% of the sample is held by the ten biggest clonotypes. The material sequenced was naive CD8+ T cells from blood, with Jurkat cell RNA spiked in. In light of the paper, this sample's cell subset or site label describes: FACS-sorted CD8+CD4-CCR7+CD45RA+ naive T cells. The receptors originated from a human donor in good health. Some libraries in this study had Jurkat cell RNA spiked in.

As regards this clonotype: This may arise from a read error, as a much more abundant clone is one base away. The chain couples TRBV3-1 to TRBJ2-7; D not resolved. CDR1 LGHDT and CDR2 YNNKEL come from the germline V gene (reference sequence). This CDR3 has 13 amino acids. CDR3 amino acids: CARSLDLPYEQYF. The CDR3 DNA reads as TGTGCCCGCAGCCTGGACCTCCCCTACGAGCAGTACTTC.

This clonotype showed up just a few times. The rearrangement links TRBV30 to TRBJ2-5, with TRBD2 matching over 7 bases. The CDR3 has 16 residues. Germline lookup yields CDR1 GTSNPN and CDR2 SVGIG (reference sequence). V was clipped by 0 bases and J by 4 bases; unmatched bases: 11. The CDR3 DNA reads as TGTGCCTGGAGTGTTTCCAGCGGGATAGGTTCAGAGACCCAGTACTTC. Translation: CAWSVSSGIGSETQYF. Full variable domain (remainder filled in from reference TRBV30 and TRBJ2-5): SQTIHQWPATLVQPVGSPLSLECTVEGTSNPNLYWYRQAAGRGLQLLFYSVGIGQISSEVPQNLSASRPQDRQFILSSKKLLLSDSGFYLCAWSVSSGIGSETQYFGPGTRLLVL.

At least ten counts were recorded for this clonotype. CDR3 residues: CAWSVRTGAKNIQYF. CDR3 bases: TGTGCCTGGAGTGTAAGGACAGGGGCCAAAAACATTCAGTACTTC. V gene TRBV30 combines with J gene TRBJ2-4; 8 bases are shared with TRBD1. V was clipped by 0 bases and J by 1 base; unmatched bases: 2. CDR1 is GTSNPN, CDR2 SVGIG, per germline (reference sequence). CDR3 size: 15 residues.

This clonotype was observed at least ten times. V gene TRBV27 combines with J gene TRBJ1-4, with 7 nucleotides matching TRBD1. From germline, CDR1 is MNHEY and CDR2 SMNVEV (reference sequence). Losses at the gene ends were 4 bases for V and 12 bases for J; bases not matched to a gene: 8. CDR3 length equals 13 residues. The CDR3 DNA sequence: TGTGCCAGCAGTTCCACAGGGGTGGAGGAACTGTTTTTT. Translation: CASSSTGVEELFF.

A note on this clonotype: A much larger clone differs by one base, so this may be a read error. The rearrangement links TRBV6-2 or TRBV6-3 to TRBJ1-1; tentative D call: TRBD1 (6 bases). Germline V CDR1 and CDR2: MNHEY, SVGEGT. This CDR3 contains 16 residues. The CDR3 DNA sequence: TGTGCCGGCAGGCATCCGCCTCAGGGGATCGGGACTGAAGCTTTCTTT. This encodes CAGRHPPQGIGTEAFF.

This clonotype was counted only a few times. This CDR3 is CAGRDSRNPNTEAFF. The DNA of the CDR3 is TGTGCCGGAAGGGACAGCCGAAACCCGAACACTGAAGCTTTCTTT. The chain has TRBV6-1 and TRBJ1-1; TRBD1 aligns across 7 bases. Trimming took 11 bases from V and 1 from J; bases not matched to a gene: 13. This CDR3 is 15 amino acids long. Looked up from germline, CDR1 is MNHNS and CDR2 is SASEGT.

This clonotype was counted only a few times. Germline is not matched at one junction end, which may reflect a read error. V and J are TRBV13 and TRBJ2-7; either TRBD1 or TRBD2 may supply D (5 bases each). Per germline, CDR1 PRHDT and CDR2 FYEKMQ (reference sequence). The CDR3 contains 13 residues. The CDR3 loop is CASSLERRGPPHF. The DNA of the CDR3 is TGTGCCAGCAGCTTAGAAAGACGGGGACCCCCTCACTTC.

This clonotype has just a few counts. V is TRBV2 and J is TRBJ2-3, with TRBD2 matching over 7 bases. Germline V gene data show CDR1 as SNHLY and CDR2 as FYNNEI. Trimming took 8 bases from V and 3 from J; bases not matched to a gene: 11. This CDR3 contains 15 residues. CDR3 bases: TGTGCCAGCCTCTGGGAGGGAGGAGTTACAGATACGCAGTATTTT. Translating it yields CASLWEGGVTDTQYF.

This clonotype was seen repeatedly, ten times or more. V usage is TRBV6-2 or TRBV6-3 and J usage is TRBJ1-5; TRBD1 might be the D (5 bases). Germline CDR1 reads MNHEY; CDR2 reads SVGEGT. V was cut by 6 bases and J by 5 bases, with 11 bases left in between. The CDR3 runs 13 residues. CDR3 residues: CASRETEYQPQHF. CDR3 nucleotides: TGTGCCAGCAGGGAGACAGAATATCAGCCCCAGCATTTT.

The rearrangement joins TRBV7-2 to TRBJ2-1, with unresolved D. There are 17 residues in the CDR3. V lost 1 base and J lost 5, with 18 bases in between. Germline assignment: CDR1 SGHTA and CDR2 FQGNSA. CDR3 nucleotide sequence: TGTGCCAGCAGCTTAGGCCAGGTTGACCATATTAACAATGAGCAGTTCTTC. Translated, it gives CASSLGQVDHINNEQFF.

This clonotype was seen a single time. This CDR3 reads CAWSVGGWYNEQFF. The CDR3 DNA sequence: TGTGCCTGGAGTGTGGGGGGATGGTACAATGAGCAGTTCTTC. The chain links TRBV30 to TRBJ2-1; D possibly corresponds to TRBD2 (6 bases). The germline V and J ends were trimmed by 0 bases and 4 bases, with 10 bases remaining between them. Germline V CDR1 and CDR2: GTSNPN, SVGIG (reference sequence). The CDR3 covers 14 residues. Based on the CDR3 plus reference TRBV30 and TRBJ2-1, the full variable domain is SQTIHQWPATLVQPVGSPLSLECTVEGTSNPNLYWYRQAAGRGLQLLFYSVGIGQISSEVPQNLSASRPQDRQFILSSKKLLLSDSGFYLCAWSVGGWYNEQFFGPGTRLTVL.

There are many counts of this clonotype. The DNA of the CDR3 is TGTGCCGTCAATTTCGGCGGGTTTAGCACAGATACGCAGTATTTT. Protein sequence: CAVNFGGFSTDTQYF. V is TRBV12-3 or TRBV12-4 and J is TRBJ2-3, with a tentative D call TRBD2 (5 bases). CDR3 length: 15 amino acids. V lost 11 bases to trimming and J lost 0 bases, with 18 bases between them.

This clonotype appeared a few times. Given a much more abundant clone one base away, this may be a read error. The gene calls are TRBV7-2 and TRBJ1-4; D might be TRBD1 (6 bases). The CDR3 length is 16 residues. In germline, CDR1 is SGHTA, CDR2 FQGNSA. V lost 4 bases to trimming and J lost 3 bases, with 15 bases between them. The CDR3 is CASSYSGGGANEKLFF. In DNA, the CDR3 is TGTGCCAGCAGCTACTCCGGGGGCGGAGCTAATGAAAAACTGTTTTTT.

This clonotype turned up a few times. It is likely a read error, because the conserved phenylalanine at the end of the CDR3 is missing. The chain combines TRBV5-1 with TRBJ2-6; D remains unclear. Trimming cost V 0 bases and J 4 bases, with 8 bases left between them. CDR3 length: 15 residues. Germline V gives CDR1 SGHRS, CDR2 YFSETQ. This CDR3 reads CASSLDLAGANVLTS. The CDR3 DNA is TGCGCCAGCAGCTTGGATCTGGCGGGGGCCAACGTCCTGACTTCC.

This clonotype was counted ten times or more. V is TRBV28 and J is TRBJ2-3; D remains unclear. The CDR3 has 11 residues. Germline assignment: CDR1 MDHEN and CDR2 SYDVKM. With 4 bases removed from V and 6 bases from J, the gap between germline ends came to 5 bases. The CDR3 region is CASSSSDTQYF. CDR3 in DNA: TGTGCCAGCAGTTCCTCGGATACGCAGTATTTT.

The CDR3 nucleotides are TGTGCCAGCAGCTTTCTCCTCCCCCACGAGCAGTACTTC. Its protein is CASSFLLPHEQYF. The chain carries TRBV7-8 and TRBJ2-7; D is unresolved. Germline loops: CDR1 SGHVS, CDR2 FQNEAQ. Between the trimmed V and J ends, which lost 3 bases and 5 bases, there was a span of 11 bases. The CDR3 runs 13 residues.

There are a few counts of this clonotype. The chain recombines TRBV30 with TRBJ2-1, with D possibly being TRBD2 (6 bases). The CDR3 runs to 13 residues. CDR1 is GTSNPN and CDR2 is SVGIG in the germline V gene (reference sequence). The V gene lost 0 bases and the J gene lost 4 bases, with 7 bases spanning the gap. CDR3 loop: CAWSVRGYNEQFF. CDR3 DNA sequence: TGTGCCTGGAGTGTACGGGGGTACAATGAGCAGTTCTTC.

This clonotype was seen more than once but under ten times. This chain uses TRBV7-9 with TRBJ2-7; D may be TRBD1 or TRBD2 (5 bases each). The germline V gene encodes CDR1 SEHNR and CDR2 FQNEAQ (reference sequence). Trimming took off 4 bases at V and 9 bases at J, with 16 bases between the two ends. CDR3 length equals 13 residues. CDR3 protein: CASSWDLSGGQYF. The CDR3 nucleotides are TGTGCCAGCAGCTGGGACCTAAGCGGCGGGCAGTACTTC.